A selection of T cell receptor beta chains follows, all from one sample in a study of blood T cell repertoires in COVID-19. Only in-frame clones appear in the TCRdb table, and some are missing; sequencing was by immunoSEQ multiplex PCR. The top ten clones hold over 2% of a sample with around 300,000 clones, roughly nine tenths of them seen once. Sequencing input: peripheral blood. The receptors stem from a woman between 25 and 40 years old with COVID-19, enrolled during active disease. CDR3s include the opening cysteine and the closing phenylalanine or tryptophan. D genes are given only for firm matches.

j_call: TRBJ2-2
d_call: TRBD1
v_call: TRBV28
cdr3_aa: CASTTSTGGNTGELFF

j_call: TRBJ1-2
d_call: TRBD1
v_call: TRBV19
cdr3_aa: CASSKGQDYGYTF

j_call: TRBJ2-1
d_call: .
v_call: TRBV12-5
cdr3_aa: CASVSRRERPYNEQFF

j_call: TRBJ2-5
d_call: .
v_call: TRBV4-2
cdr3_aa: CASSQVARGMGETQYF

j_call: TRBJ1-1
d_call: .
v_call: TRBV27
cdr3_aa: CASSFTGGETEAFF

j_call: TRBJ1-1
d_call: TRBD1
v_call: TRBV5-1
cdr3_aa: CASSGSREQGIPEAFF

j_call: TRBJ2-2
d_call: TRBD1
v_call: TRBV19
cdr3_aa: CASSIAGTGGGRKNGELFF

j_call: TRBJ2-1
d_call: .
v_call: TRBV9
cdr3_aa: CASSGTVSSYNEQFF

j_call: TRBJ2-5
d_call: TRBD2
v_call: TRBV12-5
cdr3_aa: CASGGLGGVQETQYF

j_call: TRBJ1-3
d_call: .
v_call: TRBV30
cdr3_aa: CAWSVGGRISGNTIYF

j_call: TRBJ2-7
d_call: TRBD2
v_call: TRBV27
cdr3_aa: CATWKSGSYEQYF

j_call: TRBJ1-2
d_call: .
v_call: TRBV28
cdr3_aa: CASSLGTGIYGYTF

j_call: TRBJ2-1
d_call: TRBD2
v_call: TRBV4-1
cdr3_aa: CASSQAGTSGRSEQFF